The entry below gives a single T cell receptor (beta chain) sequence along with its context. The antigen remains unidentified. The data belong to a study of shared clonotypes between healthy human individuals. CDR1 and CDR2 (germline): SEHNR, FQNEAQ (reference sequence). The length of the CDR3 is 16 residues. The trim removed 4 bases at V and 2 bases at J, leaving 5 bases unmatched. Among the donors, all were Caucasian adults who lived in Nashville, Tennessee. An even split of each subset's genomic DNA across several immunoSEQ plates was performed. Measured with immunoSEQ multiplex PCR; TCRdb has only the in-frame clones, and not every one. The sample has about half a million clones; around three quarters are singletons. Overall study results and limits: The genetic and exposure-history diversity represented was limited by few donors.

Sequenced: PBMCs. The chain joins TRBV7-9 to TRBJ2-2, with 9 positions matching TRBD1. This receptor was taken from a woman aged 40-49 years in good health. Some clones in this sample may be carry-over from other donors' samples. The CDR3 loop reads CASSSRTGANTGELFF. For the CDR3, the DNA is TGTGCCAGCAGCTCCCGGACAGGGGCTAACACCGGGGAGCTGTTTTTT.